The 9 T cell receptor beta chains presented below share a single source sample, sequenced in a study of shared clonotypes between healthy human individuals. The data were produced by immunoSEQ multiplex PCR, yet TCRdb's version contains in-frame clones alone and is incomplete. The table has about 980,000 clones, 70% to 85% seen once. Specimen: memory CD4+ T cells sorted from blood. Subset meaning: CD45RA-negative fraction. These receptors originate from a man in his late teens or twenties in good health.

J is TRBJ1-2 and V is TRBV5-6; D may be TRBD1 (6 bases). Between the trimmed V and J ends, which lost 4 bases and 0 bases, there was a span of 16 bases. The CDR3 has 16 amino acids. Germline assignment: CDR1 SGHDT and CDR2 YYEEEE. The CDR3 DNA reads as TGTGCCAGCAGCGGTCAACAGGGACTAGCTAACTATGGCTACACCTTC. Translation gives CASSGQQGLANYGYTF.

The chain couples TRBV5-6 to TRBJ2-7; 12 bases fit TRBD2. The CDR3 loop spans 16 amino acids. The junction had 8 bases not matched to a gene; V was cut back by 4 bases and J by 3 bases. Germline lookup yields CDR1 SGHDT and CDR2 YYEEEE. DNA for the CDR3: TGTGCCAGCAGCCGGCAAGGGGGACTAGCGGGCTACGAGCAGTACTTC. This encodes CASSRQGGLAGYEQYF. The full variable domain, with the rest looked up from reference TRBV5-6 and TRBJ2-7, is DAGVTQSPTHLIKTRGQQVTLRCSPKSGHDTVSWYQQALGQGPQFIFQYYEEEERQRGNFPDRFSGHQFPNYSSELNVNALLLGDSALYLCASSRQGGLAGYEQYFGPGTRLTVT.

Only a few counts were recorded for this clone. This sequence joins TRBV11-2 and TRBJ2-5; 7 nucleotides align to TRBD2. This CDR3 has 18 amino acids. The germline V gene has CDR1 SGHAT and CDR2 FQNNGV. Trimming cost V 1 base and J 3 bases; bases outside gene matches: 14. The CDR3 nucleotides are TGTGCCAGCAGCTTAGGGTCTCTGGCTAGCGGATCAAAAGAGACCCAGTACTTC. The encoded protein is CASSLGSLASGSKETQYF.

The V call is TRBV9, the J call TRBJ2-1; D uncertain. The CDR3 spans 15 residues. The germline gives CDR1 SGDLS, CDR2 YYNGEE. V lost 6 bases and J lost 4, with 17 bases in between. As DNA, the CDR3 is TGTGCCAGCACCAGAGGTGGGTCGGGTTACAATGAGCAGTTCTTC. This encodes CASTRGGSGYNEQFF.

V is TRBV6-6 and J is TRBJ1-5; D is uncertain. Trimming pared 2 bases from V and 0 bases from J, leaving 11 bases between. From germline, CDR1 is MNHNY and CDR2 SVGAGI (reference sequence). The CDR3 loop spans 16 amino acids. The CDR3 is CASSYKARNSNQPQHF. CDR3 nucleotides: TGTGCCAGCAGTTACAAGGCAAGAAATAGCAATCAGCCCCAGCATTTT.

This chain connects TRBV25-1 to TRBJ2-7; D is perhaps TRBD1 or TRBD2 (5 bases each). This CDR3 has 14 residues. V was clipped by 1 base and J by 4 bases, with 11 bases between them. CDR1 is MGHDK, CDR2 SYGVNS, per germline. CDR3 sequence (DNA): TGTGCCAGCAGTGAATCCGAGGGGTGGTACGAGCAGTACTTC. It codes for CASSESEGWYEQYF.

This sequence joins TRBV4-1 and TRBJ2-7; 7 bases align to TRBD2. The V and J ends lost 4 bases and 3 bases, in that order; junction bases with no gene match: 12. Germline CDR1 is MGHRA and CDR2 is YSYEKL. There are 16 residues in the CDR3. The DNA for the CDR3 is TGCGCCAGCAGCCCGAGCCCCCTAGCGGAGTACTACGAGCAGTACTTC. Its translation: CASSPSPLAEYYEQYF.

Comment on this clone: Sequence at one end of the junction differs from germline and may be a read error. Other nucleotide sequences from this sample produce the same CDR3. The rearrangement links TRBV6-6 to TRBJ1-1, with D uncertain. Germline CDR1 MNHNY, CDR2 SVGAGI (reference sequence). The CDR3 length is 12 residues. CDR3 sequence: CASSYLAKEAFF. CDR3 bases: TGTGCCAGCAGCTACTTGGCGAAAGAAGCTTTCTTT.

Comments on this clone: In the same sample, other DNA sequences code for this CDR3. This sequence joins TRBV10-3 and TRBJ2-1, with TRBD2 matching over 10 bases. Unmatched junction bases numbered 5, after V lost 3 bases and J lost 6 bases. The germline V gene has CDR1 ENHRY and CDR2 SYGVKD. This CDR3 comprises 15 residues. Here the CDR3 reads CAISDIAGGPNEQFF. The CDR3 DNA sequence: TGTGCCATCAGTGACATAGCGGGAGGCCCCAATGAGCAGTTCTTC.